The clone carrying this T cell receptor (beta chain) occurred many times. Antigen specificity is unknown. This specimen comes from a study of metastatic and nonmetastatic thyroid tumors. On the study more broadly: Repertoire data that came from the blood and tumor or nodule tissue of malignant and benign thyroid patients were compared. Study results and caveats: Malignant thyroid tumors reportedly exceeded benign nodules significantly in TCR beta diversity, with the difference appearing in blood and tumor.

All patients reached thyroid surgery having received no treatment beforehand. Germline loops: CDR1 SGHRS, CDR2 YFSETQ. CDR3 length equals 17 residues. V was shortened by 4 bases and J by 3 bases, with 21 bases between the two germline ends. Authors' methods: What underpinned the distant-metastasis classifier for papillary thyroid cancer was the set of CDR3 differences across clinicopathological groups. TCRdb reprocessed the PCR reads using MiXCR. Clone size and V and J calls follow TCRdb, not the original study. The sample includes roughly 89,000 clones, around 12% of them seen just once. This clonotype originated in a female donor with papillary thyroid cancer or a benign thyroid nodule (not recorded which). Some clones in this sample may be carry-over from other donors' samples. V is TRBV5-1 and J is TRBJ2-3, with D maybe TRBD1 (6 bases). The material sequenced was tumor tissue. CDR3 region: CASSQGITGFLTDTQYF. For the CDR3, the DNA is TGCGCCAGCAGCCAGGGGATAACAGGGTTTTTAACAGATACGCAGTATTTT.